The 19 T cell receptor beta chains in this list originate from one sample, sequenced in a study of T cell responses to AZD1222 COVID-19 vaccine. Here immunoSEQ multiplex PCR was the method, and the copy in TCRdb shows in-frame clones only, minus some. This sample has around 97,000 clones, with around 90% found just once. Specimen: peripheral blood, collected on day 0 of AZD1222 vaccination. These TCRs come from an adult in good health.

This chain connects TRBV7-2 to TRBJ2-2; D is possibly TRBD2 (5 bases). V lost 5 bases to trimming and J lost 5 bases, with 12 bases between them. CDR1 and CDR2 from the germline V gene are SGHTA and FQGNSA. The CDR3 consists of 14 residues. The CDR3 bases are TGTGCCAGCAGCCCCCGGGAACCTACCGGGGAGCTGTTTTTT. Encoded protein: CASSPREPTGELFF.

The V and J genes are TRBV12-3 or TRBV12-4 and TRBJ1-1; weak D call: TRBD1 (5 bases). The germline V and J ends were trimmed by 7 bases and 6 bases, with 12 bases remaining between them. This CDR3 is built from 12 residues. The CDR3 bases are TGTGCCAGCACTTCAACGGGGGCTGAAGCTTTCTTT. Translation gives CASTSTGAEAFF.

The chain uses TRBV15 and TRBJ2-1; D is uncertain. In germline, CDR1 is LNHNV, CDR2 YYDKDF (reference sequence). V lost 2 bases and J 5 bases, leaving 7 bases between the germline ends. The CDR3 spans 13 residues. CDR3 DNA sequence: TGTGCCACCAGCAGACCTATAAACAATGAGCAGTTCTTC. As protein: CATSRPINNEQFF.

The chain joins TRBV12-3 or TRBV12-4 to TRBJ1-1, with D uncertain. Trimming removed 1 base at V and 0 bases at J, with 3 bases between. The CDR3 is 13 residues long. The CDR3 loop is CASSLGVNTEAFF. CDR3 bases: TGTGCCAGCAGTTTAGGGGTGAACACTGAAGCTTTCTTT.

This clone was counted once. The chain has TRBV19 and TRBJ2-7, with D perhaps TRBD2 (5 bases). This CDR3 contains 15 residues. V gave up 0 bases and J gave up 6 bases, with 15 bases separating them. Germline V lookup: CDR1 LNHDA, CDR2 SQIVND (reference sequence). CDR3 protein: CASSIDGNTKGEQYF. The CDR3 DNA is TGTGCCAGTAGTATAGACGGGAACACAAAAGGCGAGCAGTACTTC.

This chain links TRBV9 with TRBJ2-3, with D uncertain. Trimming shortened V by 1 base and J by 2 bases, and 11 bases separated the two germline ends. This CDR3 contains 15 residues. The germline CDR1 and CDR2 sequences are SGDLS and YYNGEE. CDR3 nucleotide sequence: TGTGCCAGCAGCGTAACCGAGCTCCTCACAGATACGCAGTATTTT. Translating it yields CASSVTELLTDTQYF.

The chain has TRBV30 and TRBJ2-5, with D tentatively TRBD1 or TRBD2 (5 bases each). The CDR3 length is 13 residues. Trimming shortened V by 1 base and J by 5 bases, and 11 bases separated the two germline ends. Germline V CDR1 and CDR2: GTSNPN, SVGIG (reference sequence). CDR3 DNA sequence: TGTGCCTGGAGTGGGGGGTTGCTGGAGACCCAGTACTTC. Encoded protein: CAWSGGLLETQYF.

The V call is TRBV6-2 or TRBV6-3, the J call TRBJ1-2, with D perhaps TRBD1 (5 bases). There are 14 residues in the CDR3. Germline loops: CDR1 MNHEY, CDR2 SVGEGT. Trimming stripped 6 bases from V and 1 base from J, with 12 bases between. CDR3 sequence reads: CASSPVDINYGYTF. The CDR3 DNA sequence: TGTGCCAGCAGCCCCGTGGACATTAACTATGGCTACACCTTC.

This chain uses TRBV10-2 with TRBJ2-3; 7 bases match TRBD1. V lost 3 bases, J lost 0 bases, and 6 bases stayed unmatched. Germline CDR1 is WSHSY and CDR2 is SAAADI. The CDR3 runs 16 residues. CDR3 amino acids: CASSDPGQPSTDTQYF. CDR3 DNA: TGCGCCAGCAGTGACCCGGGACAGCCCAGCACAGATACGCAGTATTTT.

The chain has TRBV3-1 (or the pseudogene TRBV3-2) and TRBJ2-5, with 8 bases matching TRBD2. V lost 1 base, J lost 2 bases, and 0 bases stayed unmatched. This CDR3 has 14 amino acids. Germline V gene sequence: CDR1 LGHDT, CDR2 YNNKEL (reference sequence). The CDR3: CASSQAGGQETQYF. CDR3 sequence (DNA): TGTGCCAGCAGCCAAGCGGGGGGGCAAGAGACCCAGTACTTC.

The chain employs TRBV6-5 and TRBJ2-7; 7 nucleotides match TRBD1. This CDR3 region has 15 residues. The V gene end was trimmed by 6 bases and the J gene end by 0 bases; junction bases not matched to a gene: 8. Germline V gene sequence: CDR1 MNHEY, CDR2 SVGAGI. As DNA, the CDR3 is TGTGCCAGCAGCCCACAGGGGTCCCTCTCCTACGAGCAGTACTTC. Amino acid sequence: CASSPQGSLSYEQYF.

The chain couples TRBV15 to TRBJ1-1, with D hard to call. Between the trimmed V and J ends, which lost 0 bases and 1 base, there was a span of 6 bases. This CDR3 comprises 14 residues. Germline V CDR1 and CDR2: LNHNV, YYDKDF (reference sequence). The CDR3 is CATSRDQENTEAFF. CDR3 in DNA: TGTGCCACCAGCAGAGATCAGGAGAACACTGAAGCTTTCTTT.

This chain links TRBV5-3 with TRBJ2-7, with D possibly TRBD2 on 5 matching bases. Being an ORF, TRBV5-3 has a function that is uncertain. The CDR3 sequence is 12 residues long. V lost 0 bases and J lost 4, with 5 bases in between. CDR3 coding DNA: TGTGCCAGAAGCTTGGGGACTTACGAGCAGTACTTC. Translated: CARSLGTYEQYF.

This clone was recorded only once. The gene calls are TRBV11-2 and TRBJ2-7; 8 bases match TRBD2. The junction had 1 base not matched to a gene; V was cut back by 2 bases and J by 1 base. The CDR3 has 14 residues. In germline, CDR1 is SGHAT, CDR2 FQNNGV. CDR3 sequence (DNA): TGTGCCAGCAGCTTACGGGGGGGATCCTACGAGCAGTACTTC. It encodes CASSLRGGSYEQYF.

The gene calls are TRBV12-3 or TRBV12-4 and TRBJ2-7; 9 bases agree with TRBD1. This CDR3 has 13 residues. Trimming at V came to 4 bases and at J to 2 bases, leaving 0 bases not matched to a gene. CDR3 bases: TGTGCCAGCAGTTACAGGGGGCCCTACGAGCAGTACTTC. It translates to CASSYRGPYEQYF.

In nucleotides, the CDR3 is TGTGCCAGCATCAGCTCCCAGTTTACCTATGGCTACACCTTC. It translates to CASISSQFTYGYTF. The chain is built from TRBV28 and TRBJ1-2; no definite D call. From germline, CDR1 is MDHEN and CDR2 SYDVKM. V was shortened by 7 bases and J by 4 bases, with 16 bases between the two germline ends. There are 14 residues in the CDR3.

J is TRBJ2-3 and V is TRBV7-9; D is undetermined. This CDR3 has 15 amino acids. Between the trimmed V and J ends, which lost 4 bases and 0 bases, there was a span of 11 bases. CDR1 and CDR2 (germline): SEHNR, FQNEAQ (reference sequence). The CDR3: CASSSARPSTDTQYF. The CDR3 bases are TGTGCCAGCAGCTCGGCTCGCCCAAGCACAGATACGCAGTATTTT.

The chain has TRBV10-3 and TRBJ1-4; D unresolved. The V end was cut by 4 bases, the J end by 6 bases, with 6 bases between. The CDR3 totals 12 residues. Germline values: CDR1 ENHRY, CDR2 SYGVKD. The chain's CDR3 is CAISGTDEKLFF. Here the CDR3 DNA reads TGTGCCATCAGTGGAACAGATGAAAAACTGTTTTTT.

The chain carries TRBV6-5 and TRBJ1-2; 9 nucleotides match TRBD1. After removal of 5 bases from V and 7 bases from J, the junction contained 5 bases not matched to a gene. CDR3 length: 13 amino acids. Looked up from germline, CDR1 is MNHEY and CDR2 is SVGAGI. This chain's CDR3 is CASSTLGQGGYTF. The CDR3 nucleotides read TGTGCCAGCAGTACCCTGGGACAGGGTGGCTACACCTTC.